The clone carrying this T cell receptor (beta chain) was counted ten times or more. The data are from a study of T cells in Graves' hyperthyroidism and ophthalmopathy. CDR1 and CDR2 from the germline V gene are MDHEN and SYDVKM. CDR3 size: 18 residues. The V and J ends lost 1 base and 7 bases, in that order; junction bases with no gene match: 14. Authors of the study amplified TCR beta CDR3 regions from RNA transcripts. TCR CDR3 regions were first amplified by RT-PCR with HTBI primers. TCRdb reanalysed the multiplex PCR reads using MiXCR and keeps one entry per CDR3 protein. The sample lists about 320,000 distinct CDR3 sequences, around a sixth seen once, with approximately 35% in the top ten.

The sample consisted of blood. The chain carries TRBV28 and TRBJ2-1, with TRBD2 identical over 9 bases. The receptor was isolated from a man aged 30 to 45 with Graves' hyperthyroidism. The CDR3 coding sequence is TGTGCCAGCAGTTTATTCCCAGGGAGCGGGGGGAAGTGGAATGAGCAGTTCTTC. Its translation is CASSLFPGSGGKWNEQFF.